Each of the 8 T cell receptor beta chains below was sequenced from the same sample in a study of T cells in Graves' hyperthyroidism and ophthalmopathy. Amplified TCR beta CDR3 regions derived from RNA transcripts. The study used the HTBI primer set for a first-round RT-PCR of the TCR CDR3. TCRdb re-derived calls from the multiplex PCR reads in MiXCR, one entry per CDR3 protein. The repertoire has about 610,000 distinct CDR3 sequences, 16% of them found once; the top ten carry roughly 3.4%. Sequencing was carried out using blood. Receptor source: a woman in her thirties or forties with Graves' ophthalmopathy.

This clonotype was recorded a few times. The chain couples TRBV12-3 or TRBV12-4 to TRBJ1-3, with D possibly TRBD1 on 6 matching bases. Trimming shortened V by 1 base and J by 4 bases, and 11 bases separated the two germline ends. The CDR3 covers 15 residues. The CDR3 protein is CASSLGGQVGNTIYF. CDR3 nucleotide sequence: TGTGCCAGCAGTTTAGGGGGGCAAGTAGGAAACACCATATATTTT.

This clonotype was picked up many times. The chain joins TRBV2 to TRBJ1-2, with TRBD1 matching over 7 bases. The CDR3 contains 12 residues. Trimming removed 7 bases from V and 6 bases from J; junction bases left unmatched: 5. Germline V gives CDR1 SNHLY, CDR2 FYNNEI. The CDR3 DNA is TGTGCCAGCACATTACAGGGGAATGGCTACACCTTC. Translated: CASTLQGNGYTF.

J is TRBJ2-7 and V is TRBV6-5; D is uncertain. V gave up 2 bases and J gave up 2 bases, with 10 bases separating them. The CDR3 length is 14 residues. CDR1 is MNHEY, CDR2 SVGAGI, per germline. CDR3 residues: CASSYGRVAYEQYF. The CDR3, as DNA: TGTGCCAGCAGTTACGGCCGAGTAGCCTACGAGCAGTACTTC.

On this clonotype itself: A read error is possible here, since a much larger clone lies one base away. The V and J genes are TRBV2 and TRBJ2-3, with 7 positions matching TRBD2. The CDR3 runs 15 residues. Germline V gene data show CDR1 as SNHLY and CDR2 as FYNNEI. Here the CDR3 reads CASSPGLIVTDTQCF. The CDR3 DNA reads TGTGCCAGCTCACCGGGACTAATAGTCACAGATACGCAGTGTTTT.

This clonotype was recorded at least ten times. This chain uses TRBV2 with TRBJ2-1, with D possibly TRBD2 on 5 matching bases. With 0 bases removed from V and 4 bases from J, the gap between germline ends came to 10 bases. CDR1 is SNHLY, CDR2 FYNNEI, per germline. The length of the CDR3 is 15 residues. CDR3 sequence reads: CASSEAGSKYNEQFF. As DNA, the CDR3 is TGTGCCAGCAGTGAAGCGGGGAGTAAGTACAATGAGCAGTTCTTC.

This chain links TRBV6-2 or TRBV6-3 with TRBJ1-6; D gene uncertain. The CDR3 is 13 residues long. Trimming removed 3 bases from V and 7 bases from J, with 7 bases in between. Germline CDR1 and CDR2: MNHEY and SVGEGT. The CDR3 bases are TGTGCCAGCAGTTATGACGCGAATTCACCCCTCCACTTT. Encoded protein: CASSYDANSPLHF.

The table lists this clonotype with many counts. The CDR3 loop reads CASSPRDGTKNYGYTF. CDR3 coding DNA: TGCGCCAGCAGCCCTCGGGACGGGACGAAAAACTATGGCTACACCTTC. The gene calls are TRBV5-1 and TRBJ1-2, with D perhaps TRBD1 (5 bases). V shed 4 bases and J shed 2 bases, with 18 bases lying between them. CDR3 length: 16 residues. Germline V lookup: CDR1 SGHRS, CDR2 YFSETQ.

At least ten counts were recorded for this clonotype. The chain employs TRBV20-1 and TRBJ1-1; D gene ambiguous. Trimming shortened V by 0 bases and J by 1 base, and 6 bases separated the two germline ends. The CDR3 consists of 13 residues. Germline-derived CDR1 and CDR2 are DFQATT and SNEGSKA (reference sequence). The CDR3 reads CSARDHRNTEAFF. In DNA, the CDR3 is TGCAGTGCTAGAGACCACAGGAACACTGAAGCTTTCTTT.